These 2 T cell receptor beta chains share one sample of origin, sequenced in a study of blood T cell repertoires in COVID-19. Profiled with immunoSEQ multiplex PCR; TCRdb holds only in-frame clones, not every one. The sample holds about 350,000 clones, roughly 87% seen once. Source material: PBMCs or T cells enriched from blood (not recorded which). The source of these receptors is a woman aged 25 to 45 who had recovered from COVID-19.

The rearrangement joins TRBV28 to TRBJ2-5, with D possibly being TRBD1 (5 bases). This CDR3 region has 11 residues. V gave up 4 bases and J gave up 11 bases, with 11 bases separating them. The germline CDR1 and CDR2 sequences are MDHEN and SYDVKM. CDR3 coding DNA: TGTGCCAGCAGTTCAAGTAGGGGACAGTACTTC. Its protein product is CASSSSRGQYF. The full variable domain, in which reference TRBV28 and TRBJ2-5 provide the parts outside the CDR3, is DVKVTQSSRYLVKRTGEKVFLECVQDMDHENMFWYRQDPGLGLRLIYFSYDVKMKEKGDIPEGYSVSREKKERFSLILESASTNQTSMYLCASSSSRGQYFGPGTRLLVL.

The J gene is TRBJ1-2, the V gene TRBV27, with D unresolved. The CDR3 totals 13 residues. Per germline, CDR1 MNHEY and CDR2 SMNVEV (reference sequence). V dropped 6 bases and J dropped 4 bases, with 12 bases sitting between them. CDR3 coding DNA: TGTGCCAGCAGGACCGCGGGAGGCTATGGCTACACCTTC. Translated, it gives CASRTAGGYGYTF.